The 22 T cell receptor beta chains below were found in one sample sequenced in a study of T cells in Graves' hyperthyroidism and ophthalmopathy. Amplification of TCR beta CDR3 regions used RNA as the template. Researchers ran a first-round RT-PCR on the TCR CDR3 using the HTBI primer set. TCRdb redid the calling of the multiplex PCR reads with MiXCR, one entry per CDR3 protein. The table has around 300,000 distinct CDR3 sequences, roughly 13% seen once; the top ten hold around 23%. Sample: blood. All receptors derive from a woman in her twenties or thirties with Graves' hyperthyroidism.

This clonotype was observed many times. CDR3 residues: CASSYDRNNQPQHF. The CDR3 bases are TGTGCCAGCAGTTACGACAGGAACAATCAGCCCCAGCATTTT. The genes are TRBV12-3 or TRBV12-4 and TRBJ1-5, with D tentatively TRBD1 (6 bases). The CDR3 sequence is 14 residues long. Deletions cut 4 bases from V and 3 bases from J, with 10 bases between.

This clonotype was recorded many times. This sequence joins TRBV28 and TRBJ1-5; D gene unclear. Germline loops: CDR1 MDHEN, CDR2 SYDVKM. The CDR3 consists of 12 residues. The V gene lost 3 bases and the J gene lost 15 bases, with 15 bases spanning the gap. DNA for the CDR3: TGTGCCAGCAGTTTTTCACCAGGCGGTTGGCATTTT. It encodes CASSFSPGGWHF.

There are many counts of this clonotype. The chain employs TRBV7-9 and TRBJ2-1, with D possibly being TRBD1 or TRBD2 (5 bases each). The germline V gene encodes CDR1 SEHNR and CDR2 FQNEAQ (reference sequence). The CDR3 has 16 residues. Between the trimmed V and J ends, which lost 0 bases and 6 bases, there was a span of 15 bases. The CDR3 reads CASSLAVGASSNEQFF. The CDR3 DNA reads as TGTGCCAGCAGCTTAGCGGTAGGGGCTAGCTCCAATGAGCAGTTCTTC.

This clonotype appeared many times. The gene calls are TRBV12-3 or TRBV12-4 and TRBJ1-4; perhaps TRBD1 as D (6 bases). The CDR3 spans 14 residues. Between the trimmed V and J ends, which lost 6 bases and 4 bases, there was a span of 12 bases. CDR3 amino acids: CASSPGQINEKLFF. DNA of the CDR3: TGTGCCAGCAGCCCGGGACAAATTAATGAAAAACTGTTTTTT.

This clonotype was recorded many times. This chain links TRBV7-9 with TRBJ2-1; a weak D match, TRBD2 (5 bases). Germline V gives CDR1 SEHNR, CDR2 FQNEAQ (reference sequence). The germline V and J ends were trimmed by 5 bases and 14 bases, with 16 bases remaining between them. The CDR3 spans 12 residues. CDR3 amino acids: CASSPHGRDEFF. As DNA, the CDR3 is TGTGCCAGCAGCCCCCACGGACGGGATGAGTTCTTC.

This clonotype was found many times. The V gene is TRBV4-2, the J gene TRBJ1-3, with D possibly matching TRBD1 (6 bases). CDR3 length: 15 amino acids. V dropped 2 bases and J dropped 4 bases, with 12 bases sitting between them. The germline gives CDR1 LGHNA, CDR2 YNFKEQ. The CDR3 sequence: CASSQNRAEGNTIYF. DNA for the CDR3: TGTGCCAGCAGCCAAAACAGGGCGGAGGGAAACACCATATATTTT.

This chain joins TRBV10-3 and TRBJ2-7; 9 nucleotides match TRBD1. Germline trimming cut 6 bases from V and 5 bases from J; bases unmatched to any gene: 8. The CDR3 has 14 residues. Germline CDR1 and CDR2: ENHRY and SYGVKD. CDR3 loop: CAIRSTGGGNEQYF. CDR3 DNA: TGTGCCATCAGATCGACAGGGGGAGGGAACGAGCAGTACTTC.

The J gene is TRBJ1-2, the V gene TRBV2; the match to TRBD1 covers 7 bases. The junction had 7 bases not matched to a gene; V was cut back by 5 bases and J by 7 bases. Germline-derived CDR1 and CDR2 are SNHLY and FYNNEI. This CDR3 region has 13 residues. The CDR3 sequence is CASSRTGDRGYTF. The CDR3 nucleotides read TGTGCCAGCAGTCGAACAGGGGATCGTGGCTACACCTTC. The variable domain in full, completed from reference TRBV2 and TRBJ1-2, reads EPEVTQTPSHQVTQMGQEVILRCVPISNHLYFYWYRQILGQKVEFLVSFYNNEISEKSEIFDDQFSVERPDGSNFTLKIRSTKLEDSAMYFCASSRTGDRGYTFGSGTRLTVV.

This clonotype was recorded at least ten times. CDR3 bases: TGTGCCAGCAGCGAGATAGCGGCAACTAGCACAGATACGCAGTATTTT. Its protein is CASSEIAATSTDTQYF. The rearrangement joins TRBV7-2 to TRBJ2-3; possibly TRBD2 for D (6 bases). Germline V gives CDR1 SGHTA, CDR2 FQGNSA. The CDR3 has 16 amino acids. Trimming pared 5 bases from V and 0 bases from J, leaving 15 bases between. Variable domain in full (rest from reference TRBV7-2 and TRBJ2-3): GAGVSQSPSNKVTEKGKDVELRCDPISGHTALYWYRQSLGQGLEFLIYFQGNSAPDKSGLPSDRFSAERTGGSVSTLTIQRTQQEDSAVYLCASSEIAATSTDTQYFGPGTRLTVL.

This clonotype was detected ten times or more. V is TRBV7-9 and J is TRBJ1-3; perhaps TRBD1 as D (6 bases). Trimming stripped 4 bases from V and 2 bases from J, with 9 bases between. CDR3 size: 14 residues. Germline V CDR1 and CDR2: SEHNR, FQNEAQ (reference sequence). In DNA, the CDR3 is TGTGCCAGCAGCTCTTCAGGGGCTGGAAACACCATATATTTT. Protein: CASSSSGAGNTIYF. The entire variable domain, with the rest obtained from reference TRBV7-9 and TRBJ1-3, is as follows: DTGVSQNPRHKITKRGQNVTFRCDPISEHNRLYWYRQTLGQGPEFLTYFQNEAQLEKSRLLSDRFSAERPKGSFSTLEIQRTEQGDSAMYLCASSSSGAGNTIYFGEGSWLTVV.

Ten or more counts support this clonotype. The rearrangement uses TRBV28 and TRBJ1-5; no firm D call. The V and J ends lost 8 bases and 6 bases respectively, with 14 bases between them. The CDR3 sequence is 13 residues long. The germline V gene has CDR1 MDHEN and CDR2 SYDVKM. CDR3 residues: CASAPLAVQPQHF. The CDR3 DNA sequence: TGTGCCAGCGCCCCCCTTGCGGTTCAGCCCCAGCATTTT.

At least ten counts were recorded for this clonotype. The chain carries TRBV10-1 and TRBJ2-7; no firm D call. V lost 7 bases, J lost 2 bases, and 12 bases lay in between. There are 13 residues in the CDR3. CDR1 and CDR2 from the germline V gene are WNHNN and SYGVQD (reference sequence). As DNA, the CDR3 is TGCGCCAGCACCTCCAAACCGGCCTACGAGCAGTACTTC. Amino acids: CASTSKPAYEQYF.

This clonotype has only a few counts. The CDR3 spells CASSLDGGGNEQFF. The CDR3 DNA is TGTGCCAGCAGCTTAGATGGAGGGGGCAATGAGCAGTTCTTC. The V gene is TRBV7-2, the J gene TRBJ2-1; D may match TRBD1 or TRBD2 (6 bases each). CDR3 length: 14 residues. Trimming took 1 base from V and 6 from J, leaving 10 bases between them. CDR1 and CDR2 (germline): SGHTA, FQGNSA.

This clonotype was found a few times. The V call is TRBV10-1, the J call TRBJ2-5; D is unclear. This CDR3 is 13 amino acids long. Deletions cut 8 bases from V and 5 bases from J, with 15 bases between. CDR1 is WNHNN and CDR2 is SYGVQD in the germline V gene (reference sequence). Here the CDR3 reads CASSVATRETQYF. For the CDR3, the DNA is TGCGCCAGCTCTGTCGCAACCCGGGAGACCCAGTACTTC.

The rearrangement links TRBV5-1 to TRBJ2-7, with 10 bases that match TRBD1. The CDR3 is made up of 15 amino acids. Germline V gene data show CDR1 as SGHRS and CDR2 as YFSETQ. Losses at the gene ends were 4 bases for V and 7 bases for J; bases not matched to a gene: 11. In nucleotides, the CDR3 is TGCGCCAGCAGCGGAAGACAGGGGGCGGATGCGGAGCAGTACTTC. The encoded protein is CASSGRQGADAEQYF.

This clonotype was recorded at least ten times. The chain carries TRBV7-6 and TRBJ2-3; TRBD2 might be the D (6 bases). V was pared by 1 base and J by 2 bases, with 25 bases between. Germline V gene sequence: CDR1 SGHVS, CDR2 FNYEAQ. The CDR3 extends over 20 amino acids. The CDR3 region is CASSLGPKWTTSGSTDTQYF. CDR3 coding DNA: TGTGCCAGCAGCTTAGGCCCTAAATGGACGACCAGCGGGTCCACAGATACGCAGTATTTT.

This clonotype has ten or more counts. CDR3 protein: CASSPPGQGGQPQHF. The DNA for the CDR3 is TGTGCCAGCAGCCCTCCCGGACAGGGGGGACAGCCCCAGCATTTT. The V and J genes are TRBV3-1 and TRBJ1-5, with TRBD1 matching 10 bases. Germline V lookup: CDR1 LGHDT, CDR2 YNNKEL (reference sequence). This CDR3 comprises 15 residues. J was trimmed by 7 bases and V by 4 bases; bases with no gene match: 7. Using reference TRBV3-1 and TRBJ1-5 for the parts outside the CDR3, the full variable domain is DTAVSQTPKYLVTQMGNDKSIKCEQNLGHDTMYWYKQDSKKFLKIMFSYNNKELIINETVPNRFSPKSPDKAHLNLHINSLELGDSAVYFCASSPPGQGGQPQHFGDGTRLSIL.

On this clonotype itself: One end of the junction does not line up with germline, which may come from a read error. The chain combines TRBV5-5 with TRBJ1-4; no definite D call. Germline loops: CDR1 SGHKS, CDR2 YYEKEE (reference sequence). CDR3 length: 15 residues. CDR3 in DNA: TGTGCCAGCACCCCCATTTTCGGACGGAATGAAAAACTGTGTTTT. As protein: CASTPIFGRNEKLCF.

This clonotype was seen only a few times. The chain joins TRBV29-1 to TRBJ1-1, with D maybe TRBD1 (6 bases). In germline, CDR1 is SQVTM, CDR2 ANQGSEA. This CDR3 contains 13 residues. Trimming took 5 bases from V and 5 from J, leaving 15 bases between them. DNA of the CDR3: TGCAGCGTTTACAGGGCGGGTAGGACTGAAGCTTTCTTT. This codes for CSVYRAGRTEAFF.

This clonotype showed up just a few times. The chain joins TRBV4-1 to TRBJ2-2; D gene uncertain. The CDR3 has 13 residues. V was pared by 0 bases and J by 6 bases, with 5 bases between. Germline-derived CDR1 and CDR2 are MGHRA and YSYEKL. The CDR3 sequence: CASSQDRPGELFF. CDR3 bases: TGCGCCAGCAGCCAAGATCGGCCCGGGGAGCTGTTTTTT.

This clonotype was detected ten times or more. The chain has TRBV6-2 or TRBV6-3 and TRBJ1-2; no firm D call. This CDR3 comprises 14 residues. V was pared by 4 bases and J by 6 bases, with 15 bases between. CDR1 MNHEY and CDR2 SVGEGT come from the germline V gene. The DNA of the CDR3 is TGTGCCAGCAGTTTTTCGGCGCTTGGAAATGGCTACACCTTC. This encodes CASSFSALGNGYTF.

This clonotype came up a few times. The rearrangement links TRBV7-9 to TRBJ1-6; 9 nucleotides agree with TRBD1. CDR1 SEHNR and CDR2 FQNEAQ come from the germline V gene (reference sequence). The CDR3 sequence is 16 residues long. The V gene end was trimmed by 5 bases and the J gene end by 10 bases; junction bases not matched to a gene: 12. DNA for the CDR3: TGTGCCAGCAGCCGTAAGGGACAGGGCGAGTACTCACCCCTCCACTTT. The encoded protein is CASSRKGQGEYSPLHF.